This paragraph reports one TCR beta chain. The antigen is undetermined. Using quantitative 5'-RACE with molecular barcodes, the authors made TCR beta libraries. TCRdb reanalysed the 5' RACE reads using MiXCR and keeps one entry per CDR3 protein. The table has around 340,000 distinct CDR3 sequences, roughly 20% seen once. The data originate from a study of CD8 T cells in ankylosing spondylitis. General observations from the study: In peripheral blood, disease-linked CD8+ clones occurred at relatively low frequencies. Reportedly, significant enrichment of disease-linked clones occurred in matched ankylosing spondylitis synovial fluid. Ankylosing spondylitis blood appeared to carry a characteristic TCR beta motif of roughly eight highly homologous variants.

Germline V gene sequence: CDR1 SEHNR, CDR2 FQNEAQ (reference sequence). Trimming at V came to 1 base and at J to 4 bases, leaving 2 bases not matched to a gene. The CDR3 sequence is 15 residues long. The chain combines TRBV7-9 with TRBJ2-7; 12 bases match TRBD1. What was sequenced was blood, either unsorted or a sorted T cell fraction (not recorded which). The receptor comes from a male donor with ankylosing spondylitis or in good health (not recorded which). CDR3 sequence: CASSLGDRGQYEQYF. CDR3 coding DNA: TGTGCCAGCAGCTTAGGGGACAGGGGGCAATACGAGCAGTACTTC.